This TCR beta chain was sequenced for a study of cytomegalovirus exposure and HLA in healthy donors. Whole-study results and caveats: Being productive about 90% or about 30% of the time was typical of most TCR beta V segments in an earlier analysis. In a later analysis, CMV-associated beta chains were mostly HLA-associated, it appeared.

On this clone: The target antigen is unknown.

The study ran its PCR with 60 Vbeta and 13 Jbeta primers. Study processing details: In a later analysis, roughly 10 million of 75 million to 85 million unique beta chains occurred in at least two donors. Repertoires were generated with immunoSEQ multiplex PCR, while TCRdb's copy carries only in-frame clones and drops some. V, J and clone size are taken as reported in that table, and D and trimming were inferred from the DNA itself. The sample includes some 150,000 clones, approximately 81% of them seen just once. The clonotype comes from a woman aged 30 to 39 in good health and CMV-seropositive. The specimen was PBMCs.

The CDR3 is CASSQGGTGNQPQHF. The CDR3 DNA reads as TGTGCCAGCAGCCAAGGGGGGACAGGCAATCAGCCCCAGCATTTT. V usage is TRBV4-2 and J usage is TRBJ1-5; 7 nucleotides agree with TRBD1. This CDR3 contains 15 residues. V gave up 1 base and J gave up 2 bases; unmatched junction bases: 2. Germline V gene data show CDR1 as LGHNA and CDR2 as YNFKEQ.